Below, one T cell receptor beta chain is given with its context. Per the germline V gene, CDR1 is MGHDK and CDR2 is SYGVNS. V lost 4 bases and J lost 0, with 19 bases in between. The CDR3 sequence is 17 residues long. Sequenced by immunoSEQ multiplex PCR; TCRdb stores in-frame clones only, minus some. The sample lists around 96,000 clones, over 85% seen once, with 1.5% to 2% in the top ten. The data were taken from a study of T cell changes during pregnancy in multiple sclerosis. The clonotype originates from a female donor in good health, enrolled as a control in a pregnancy study. This specimen consisted of peripheral blood, obtained after pregnancy. The chain uses TRBV25-1 and TRBJ2-7; D may be TRBD2 (5 bases). CDR3 bases: TGTGCCAGCAGTGCCAGCCAGTTAGCGCCCAGCTCCTACGAGCAGTACTTC. As protein: CASSASQLAPSSYEQYF.